The rows below give T cell receptor beta chains drawn from one sample of a study of human T cells and chemical hapten exposure. TCRdb passed the RACE reads through MiXCR, listing each CDR3 protein once. This table holds roughly 46,000 distinct CDR3 sequences, roughly 4.1% found once. Sequences were obtained from whole blood. These receptors came from a human donor in good health. Some clones in this sample may be carry-over from other donors' samples. The CDR3 runs from the conserved cysteine through the conserved F or W.

TRBV7-9	CASSPTGTSAWADTQYF
TRBV10-3	CAISEGLSTDTQYF
TRBV7-9	CASSLSRALYNEQFF
TRBV7-9	CASSFPRWDYGYTF
TRBV12-5	CASGLGGMNTEAFF
TRBV30	CAWSVGGKSTDTQYF
TRBV2	CASTLGQNTDTQYF
TRBV18	CASSPQRGNQPQHF
TRBV19	CASSIQRTSGRPIVQYF
TRBV7-3	CASSLTGMISEQYF
TRBV5-1	CASRMDRGTDTQYF
TRBV27	CASKTHQWGTEAFF
TRBV27	CATGLAAYEQYF
TRBV28	CASSARRDSSYEQYF
TRBV7-2	CASSFGQGWTDTQYF
TRBV20-1	CSARDRTSSADTQYF
TRBV28	CASSLTDRGRTEAFF
TRBV28	CASSLSPNPEAYEQYF
TRBV7-9	CASGSGNQPQHF
TRBV7-6	CASSLSPLDSSGNTIYF
TRBV24-1	CATSDASGVTGELFF
TRBV28	CASSFQGKYNEQFF
TRBV4-2	CASRAQDGSVHTEAFF
TRBV6-2/TRBV6-3	CAGSTGGNTDTQYF
TRBV11-2	CASSQRLAALYNEQFF
TRBV11-2	CASSLHWGPLGDTQYF
TRBV19	CASSILLAGGRFSEQFF